Listed below are T cell receptor beta chains from one sample, sequenced in a study of blood T cell repertoires in COVID-19. Profiled with immunoSEQ multiplex PCR; TCRdb holds only in-frame clones, not every one. The sample has around 300,000 clones, nearly 90% seen once. The sequenced sample was PBMCs or T cells enriched from blood (not recorded which). Source of these receptors: a woman aged 60-75 years who had recovered from COVID-19. Each CDR3 is given without its conserved first and last residue. A D gene is named only where the DNA matches it firmly.

J gene: TRBJ2-2; D gene: TRBD2; V gene: TRBV6-2/TRBV6-3; CDR3 protein: ASSYAGTSLHTGELF
J gene: TRBJ2-7; D gene: NA; V gene: TRBV2; CDR3 protein: ASSELGPPYEQY
J gene: TRBJ1-3; D gene: NA; V gene: TRBV10-2; CDR3 protein: ASRPGNTIY
J gene: TRBJ2-7; D gene: TRBD2; V gene: TRBV7-2; CDR3 protein: ASSFSGNYEQY
J gene: TRBJ2-5; D gene: NA; V gene: TRBV5-1; CDR3 protein: ASTDSQETQY
J gene: TRBJ1-5; D gene: NA; V gene: TRBV19; CDR3 protein: ASNTVLNQPQH
J gene: TRBJ1-3; D gene: NA; V gene: TRBV10-3; CDR3 protein: AISESRSTSGNTIY
J gene: TRBJ1-4; D gene: NA; V gene: TRBV18; CDR3 protein: ASSQELTNEKLF
J gene: TRBJ1-5; D gene: NA; V gene: TRBV28; CDR3 protein: ASSAGDRRLTQH
J gene: TRBJ2-5; D gene: TRBD2; V gene: TRBV5-1; CDR3 protein: ASSLGLAGQETQY
J gene: TRBJ1-1; D gene: NA; V gene: TRBV21-1; CDR3 protein: AGCDRGKTPPYGSRNTEAF
J gene: TRBJ2-1; D gene: TRBD1; V gene: TRBV9; CDR3 protein: ASSVTWTGLYNEQF
J gene: TRBJ2-5; D gene: TRBD2; V gene: TRBV7-3; CDR3 protein: ASSLTSGRRETQY
J gene: TRBJ2-1; D gene: TRBD1; V gene: TRBV2; CDR3 protein: ASSGGGQGIYEQF
J gene: TRBJ1-4; D gene: TRBD1; V gene: TRBV19; CDR3 protein: ASRGDRGNEKLF
J gene: TRBJ1-2; D gene: TRBD1; V gene: TRBV6-5; CDR3 protein: ASSPLDRRGYT
J gene: TRBJ2-1; D gene: NA; V gene: TRBV9; CDR3 protein: ASSLYGQGSYNEQF
J gene: TRBJ2-2; D gene: TRBD2; V gene: TRBV30; CDR3 protein: AWSVLLADTGELF
J gene: TRBJ2-2; D gene: TRBD2; V gene: TRBV11-3; CDR3 protein: ASSLGAGGAGELF
J gene: TRBJ1-2; D gene: TRBD1; V gene: TRBV6-5; CDR3 protein: AGDRDKGYGYT
J gene: TRBJ2-7; D gene: TRBD2; V gene: TRBV3-1/TRBV3-2; CDR3 protein: ASTLSGLGEQY
J gene: TRBJ2-7; D gene: TRBD2; V gene: TRBV11-2; CDR3 protein: ASSPPGTSRGEQY
J gene: TRBJ2-7; D gene: TRBD1; V gene: TRBV7-6; CDR3 protein: ASSPRTGGLEQY
J gene: TRBJ2-7; D gene: TRBD2; V gene: TRBV28; CDR3 protein: ASSFPVGLAGQY
J gene: TRBJ2-1; D gene: TRBD2; V gene: TRBV5-1; CDR3 protein: ASSPTSGGLNEQF
J gene: TRBJ2-7; D gene: TRBD2; V gene: TRBV19; CDR3 protein: ASSALAGVNEQY
J gene: TRBJ1-4; D gene: NA; V gene: TRBV6-5; CDR3 protein: ATSRFSANEKLF
J gene: TRBJ1-6; D gene: NA; V gene: TRBV2; CDR3 protein: ASSITSVALH
J gene: TRBJ2-5; D gene: NA; V gene: TRBV12-3/TRBV12-4; CDR3 protein: ASSPRVETQY
J gene: TRBJ1-2; D gene: NA; V gene: TRBV3-1/TRBV3-2; CDR3 protein: ASSPSTVNYGYT
J gene: TRBJ2-1; D gene: TRBD2; V gene: TRBV2; CDR3 protein: ASSEELAEYNEQF
J gene: TRBJ2-2; D gene: TRBD2; V gene: TRBV9; CDR3 protein: ASSVGILAGLSSGTGELF
J gene: TRBJ1-5; D gene: TRBD1; V gene: TRBV6-5; CDR3 protein: ASSSHRGDQPQH
J gene: TRBJ1-1; D gene: NA; V gene: TRBV7-9; CDR3 protein: ASSLGGTLMNTEAF
J gene: TRBJ2-3; D gene: NA; V gene: TRBV5-1; CDR3 protein: ASSLVPVTDTQY
J gene: TRBJ2-3; D gene: TRBD2; V gene: TRBV20-1; CDR3 protein: KGGVADTQY
J gene: TRBJ1-1; D gene: TRBD1; V gene: TRBV4-1; CDR3 protein: ASSQPTTGDTEAF
J gene: TRBJ2-2; D gene: TRBD1; V gene: TRBV2; CDR3 protein: ASSDDRANTGELF
J gene: TRBJ2-5; D gene: TRBD1; V gene: TRBV11-3; CDR3 protein: ASSRTGGLETQY
J gene: TRBJ1-2; D gene: TRBD1; V gene: TRBV7-8; CDR3 protein: ASSTRGTVEGGYT
J gene: TRBJ2-1; D gene: NA; V gene: TRBV12-5; CDR3 protein: ASGLVGLHNEQF
J gene: TRBJ2-7; D gene: NA; V gene: TRBV6-5; CDR3 protein: ASTDRPYEQY
J gene: TRBJ2-3; D gene: NA; V gene: TRBV3-1/TRBV3-2; CDR3 protein: ASSPRQGKSDTQY
J gene: TRBJ1-1; D gene: TRBD1; V gene: TRBV5-1; CDR3 protein: ASSASGQAVEAF
J gene: TRBJ1-2; D gene: NA; V gene: TRBV6-5; CDR3 protein: ATTGDLYEGYT
J gene: TRBJ2-1; D gene: TRBD2; V gene: TRBV30; CDR3 protein: AWSVGLAGGWF
J gene: TRBJ2-7; D gene: TRBD2; V gene: TRBV27; CDR3 protein: ASRGLAVSYEQY
J gene: TRBJ2-1; D gene: TRBD2; V gene: TRBV10-1; CDR3 protein: ASSEGGGSIEQF
J gene: TRBJ2-3; D gene: NA; V gene: TRBV11-2; CDR3 protein: ASSFSGSSTDTQY
J gene: TRBJ2-1; D gene: NA; V gene: TRBV29-1; CDR3 protein: SAAASYNEQF
J gene: TRBJ2-3; D gene: NA; V gene: TRBV19; CDR3 protein: ASSGWIYTDTQY
J gene: TRBJ2-7; D gene: NA; V gene: TRBV11-3; CDR3 protein: ASSPRLTDEQY
J gene: TRBJ1-4; D gene: TRBD1; V gene: TRBV7-2; CDR3 protein: ASSLTTGTGITTNEKLF
J gene: TRBJ2-7; D gene: NA; V gene: TRBV2; CDR3 protein: ASRSHRYEQY
J gene: TRBJ2-5; D gene: NA; V gene: TRBV9; CDR3 protein: ASSVVGQEETQY